This T cell receptor beta chain was identified during a study of blood T cell repertoires in COVID-19. For the study at large: Researchers got acute and convalescent COVID-19 samples from the United States, Italy and Spain. PBMCs, B-cell-depleted T cells, or T cells were the source of the cDNA or gDNA that made up the material.

Per the study methods: Reference gene primers were amplified, and this amplification served to estimate nucleated cell counts. Using immunoSEQ multiplex PCR, the repertoire was profiled, and TCRdb retains in-frame clones only, with some absent. The V and J calls and clone size are taken from that table; D and trimming were inferred from the DNA. The sample has a few hundred thousand clones, 83% seen once. This CDR3 is 15 amino acids long. V shed 5 bases, J shed 3 bases, and the junction held 5 bases outside the gene matches. Germline V gene sequence: CDR1 SGHVS, CDR2 FQNEAQ. This clone was seen only a few times.

The origin of this receptor is a man aged 60-69 years who had recovered from COVID-19. This chain links TRBV7-8 with TRBJ1-5; 9 nucleotides align to TRBD1. The sample taken for sequencing was peripheral blood. CDR3 sequence reads: CASSQQGAINQPQHF. Here the CDR3 DNA reads TGTGCCAGCAGCCAACAGGGGGCGATCAATCAGCCCCAGCATTTT.